Included here is one TCR beta chain sequence, with context. Antigen specificity is unknown. Germline V lookup: CDR1 SGHRS, CDR2 YFSETQ. Trimming took off 0 bases at V and 6 bases at J, with 13 bases between the two ends. This CDR3 has 15 amino acids. This specimen comes from a study of Ad26.COV2.S vaccination and SARS-CoV-2 variants. Study context: A participant enrolled in the COV1001 Ad26.COV2.S trial arm provided the sample. Into the muscle, Ad26.COV2.S was dosed once or twice, 56 days apart.

Study-wide results and caveats: Greater spike-specific TCR breadth was seen in vaccine recipients than in placebo recipients. Placebo recipients and vaccine recipients were similar in non-spike TCR breadth.

The treatment denotes: around 19 received Ad26.COV2.S at low or high dose, single or two shots; 5 received placebo; per-sample allocation not given. Specimens were obtained on day 63 following the first vaccine or placebo injection. Using immunoSEQ multiplex PCR, the repertoire was profiled, and TCRdb retains in-frame clones only, with some absent. The sample shows almost 400,000 clones, approximately 90% of them seen only once. The source of this sequence is a person between 18 and 59 years old who received the Ad26.COV2.S COVID-19 vaccine or a placebo. This chain joins TRBV5-1 and TRBJ2-1; D is ambiguous. The sample here was peripheral blood, taken in a trial of Ad26.COV2.S vaccine versus placebo. The CDR3 nucleotides are TGCGCCAGCAGCTTGGGGCGGACCGGGCGCAATGAGCAGTTCTTC. This sequence encodes CASSLGRTGRNEQFF. The full variable domain, in which reference TRBV5-1 and TRBJ2-1 provide the parts outside the CDR3, is KAGVTQTPRYLIKTRGQQVTLSCSPISGHRSVSWYQQTPGQGLQFLFEYFSETQRNKGNFPGRFSGRQFSNSRSEMNVSTLELGDSALYLCASSLGRTGRNEQFFGPGTRLTVL.